The 17 T cell receptor beta chains reported below all come from one sample, sequenced in a study of blood T cell repertoires in COVID-19. The repertoire was sequenced with immunoSEQ multiplex PCR; TCRdb's copy has only in-frame clones and lacks some. Of about 150,000 clones in the sample, approximately 79% were seen once. Sequencing input: PBMCs or T cells enriched from blood (not recorded which). These receptors were collected from a man in his fifties or sixties who had recovered from COVID-19.

The chain joins TRBV6-5 to TRBJ2-6; possible D gene TRBD1, 6 bases. In germline, CDR1 is MNHEY, CDR2 SVGAGI. CDR3 length: 16 amino acids. V dropped 0 bases and J dropped 3 bases, with 9 bases sitting between them. The CDR3 spells CASSYSRGYGANVLTF. CDR3 nucleotides: TGTGCCAGCAGTTACTCGAGGGGGTATGGGGCCAACGTCCTGACTTTC.

V and J are TRBV19 and TRBJ2-7; tentative D call: TRBD1 (5 bases). The CDR3 is 16 residues long. The V gene lost 4 bases and the J gene lost 3 bases, with 19 bases spanning the gap. The germline gives CDR1 LNHDA, CDR2 SQIVND (reference sequence). The CDR3 nucleotides are TGTGCCAGTAGTACACTCTGGACACAACATAACTACGAGCAGTACTTC. This encodes CASSTLWTQHNYEQYF.

The chain carries TRBV29-1 and TRBJ1-5; the match to TRBD1 covers 8 bases. The CDR3 runs to 14 residues. Unmatched junction bases numbered 7, after V lost 7 bases and J lost 2 bases. The germline V gene has CDR1 SQVTM and CDR2 ANQGSEA. In DNA, the CDR3 is TGCAGCGCCGCAGGGGGCTGGGGCAATCAGCCCCAGCATTTT. Translation gives CSAAGGWGNQPQHF.

The V call is TRBV7-9, the J call TRBJ2-7, with D tentatively TRBD2 (6 bases). The CDR3 has 14 residues. Trimming shortened V by 3 bases and J by 1 base, and 10 bases separated the two germline ends. Germline CDR1 is SEHNR and CDR2 is FQNEAQ (reference sequence). Written as DNA, the CDR3 is TGTGCCAGCAGCTTTGGGACTGGTTCCTACGAGCAGTACTTC. This gives the protein CASSFGTGSYEQYF.

The genes are TRBV6-5 and TRBJ2-3, with 9 bases that match TRBD1. Germline V CDR1 and CDR2: MNHEY, SVGAGI. The CDR3 consists of 15 residues. After removal of 11 bases from V and 7 bases from J, the junction contained 16 bases not matched to a gene. The CDR3 loop is CAVTVQGALRNTQYF. CDR3 DNA: TGTGCCGTCACTGTACAGGGGGCCTTGAGAAATACGCAGTATTTT.

Concerning this clone itself: This same CDR3 is encoded by further DNA sequences in the sample. The chain carries TRBV3-1 (or the pseudogene TRBV3-2) and TRBJ2-2; 7 bases align to TRBD1. The CDR3 runs to 15 residues. Germline values: CDR1 LGHDT, CDR2 YNNKEL (reference sequence). Trimming took 1 base from V and 2 from J; bases not matched to a gene: 1. The CDR3, as DNA: TGTGCCAGCAGCCAAGGACAGGGTAACACCGGGGAGCTGTTTTTT. This codes for CASSQGQGNTGELFF.

The chain recombines TRBV10-3 with TRBJ2-6; D unresolved. The CDR3 is made up of 17 amino acids. V shed 3 bases and J shed 4 bases, with 16 bases lying between them. The germline V gene encodes CDR1 ENHRY and CDR2 SYGVKD. The CDR3 sequence is CAISDWASERGANVLTF. The CDR3 bases are TGTGCCATCAGTGATTGGGCTTCTGAAAGAGGGGCCAACGTCCTGACTTTC.

The chain has TRBV11-3 and TRBJ2-3; D not certain. The CDR3 consists of 14 residues. In germline, CDR1 is SGHNT, CDR2 YENEEA. Trimming cost V 1 base and J 2 bases, with 7 bases left between them. CDR3 nucleotides: TGTGCCAGCAGCTTAGGCAGGTACACAGATACGCAGTATTTT. Its protein product is CASSLGRYTDTQYF.

This clone was picked up a small number of times. The chain recombines TRBV30 with TRBJ2-1, with 13 positions matching TRBD2. The ends lost 2 bases at V and 7 bases at J; junction bases unmatched: 8. The V gene's germline CDR1 is GTSNPN and CDR2 SVGIG (reference sequence). CDR3 size: 16 residues. CDR3 protein: CAWSRGGTSGVNEQFF. The DNA for the CDR3 is TGTGCCTGGAGTCGAGGGGGGACTAGCGGGGTAAATGAGCAGTTCTTC.

The chain joins TRBV19 to TRBJ2-5, with TRBD1 matching over 11 bases. The CDR3 spans 19 residues. Germline CDR1 and CDR2: LNHDA and SQIVND (reference sequence). V trimming: 3 bases; J trimming: 0 bases; junction bases outside the gene matches: 12. The CDR3 DNA reads TGTGCCAGTAGTATGGGCATCGTGTGGGACAGGGGGTACCAAGAGACCCAGTACTTC. As protein: CASSMGIVWDRGYQETQYF.

This clone was seen just once. V usage is TRBV5-4 and J usage is TRBJ2-1; 15 bases match TRBD2. The trim removed 4 bases at V and 8 bases at J, leaving 10 bases unmatched. The CDR3 covers 17 residues. Germline CDR1 SGHNT, CDR2 YYREEE (reference sequence). CDR3 nucleotide sequence: TGTGCCAGCAGCACCTACCGGACTAGCGGGGGGGCTCATGAGCAGTTCTTC. It encodes CASSTYRTSGGAHEQFF.

The rearrangement joins TRBV6-5 to TRBJ1-2; no clear D. Looked up from germline, CDR1 is MNHEY and CDR2 is SVGAGI. The germline V and J ends were trimmed by 6 bases and 4 bases, with 9 bases remaining between them. The CDR3 consists of 12 residues. This chain's CDR3 is CASSQRSYGYTF. In nucleotides, the CDR3 is TGTGCCAGCAGCCAACGGAGCTATGGCTACACCTTC.

A single count supports this clone. The V call is TRBV7-9, the J call TRBJ1-6; 10 positions match TRBD1. The CDR3 loop spans 18 amino acids. V lost 4 bases, J lost 4 bases, and 10 bases stayed unmatched. Per germline, CDR1 SEHNR and CDR2 FQNEAQ (reference sequence). The CDR3 sequence is CASSSGQGNGRYNSPLHF. For the CDR3, the DNA is TGTGCCAGCAGCTCGGGACAGGGGAACGGCCGATATAATTCACCCCTCCACTTT.

The chain uses TRBV29-1 and TRBJ2-7, with TRBD1 identical over 9 bases. The CDR3 totals 15 residues. The germline CDR1 and CDR2 sequences are SQVTM and ANQGSEA. Unmatched junction bases numbered 14, after V lost 5 bases and J lost 6 bases. The CDR3 DNA reads TGCAGCGTTACCCTCATGGGACAGGGTACGGGCGAGCAGTACTTC. Translation gives CSVTLMGQGTGEQYF.

This clone was counted a single time. The chain links TRBV29-1 to TRBJ1-2; 10 bases align to TRBD1. The CDR3 has 13 amino acids. The germline CDR1 and CDR2 sequences are SQVTM and ANQGSEA. V lost 4 bases, J lost 8 bases, and 7 bases stayed unmatched. The CDR3 DNA sequence: TGCAGCGTTGGTGACAGGGGGCGATGGGGCTACACCTTC. It is translated as CSVGDRGRWGYTF.

This clone has only one observation. The chain recombines TRBV30 with TRBJ1-5; the D is unclear. With 0 bases removed from V and 1 base from J, the gap between germline ends came to 4 bases. CDR1 and CDR2 (germline): GTSNPN, SVGIG (reference sequence). CDR3 length equals 13 residues. The CDR3 DNA is TGTGCCTGGAGTGTCGGGAGCAATCAGCCCCAGCATTTT. Translated: CAWSVGSNQPQHF. Drawing the rest from reference TRBV30 and TRBJ1-5, the complete variable domain is SQTIHQWPATLVQPVGSPLSLECTVEGTSNPNLYWYRQAAGRGLQLLFYSVGIGQISSEVPQNLSASRPQDRQFILSSKKLLLSDSGFYLCAWSVGSNQPQHFGDGTRLSIL.

The V gene is TRBV12-3 or TRBV12-4, the J gene TRBJ2-3; a possible D gene is TRBD1 (5 bases). This CDR3 comprises 13 residues. Trimming left V 6 bases short and J 2 bases short, with 9 bases between. The CDR3 loop reads CASRVTATDTQYF. The CDR3 DNA follows: TGTGCCAGCAGGGTGACAGCCACAGATACGCAGTATTTT.